These 20 T cell receptor beta chains originate from one sample sequenced in a study of blood T cells in healthy people across ages. Alongside a J-beta primer mix, a sample-barcoded 5' primer served in a second PCR lasting roughly 6 to 12 cycles. TCRdb fed the 5' RACE reads into MiXCR, producing one record per CDR3 protein. The profile covers approximately 800,000 distinct CDR3 sequences, with more than 20% appearing a single time and more than 3% taken by the ten largest. This sample was also put to use in a study of T cells of mothers and their children.

Sequencing input: blood. These receptors originate from a boy aged 5-17 years in good health.

Only a few counts were recorded for this clonotype. The chain links TRBV6-6 to TRBJ1-1; D is ambiguous. This CDR3 has 11 amino acids. Germline CDR1 and CDR2: MNHNY and SVGAGI (reference sequence). Trimming took 5 bases from V and 5 from J, leaving 6 bases between them. The DNA of the CDR3 is TGTGCCAGCAGTGACGGAACTGAAGCTTTCTTT. Its protein is CASSDGTEAFF.

The sample holds a few counts of this clonotype. A much larger clone differs from this one at a single base, so this may be a read error. V and J are TRBV14 and TRBJ2-1; 7 nucleotides agree with TRBD1. Germline V lookup: CDR1 SGHDN, CDR2 FVKESK. This CDR3 region has 13 residues. With V trimmed by 6 bases and J by 3 bases, 2 bases remained unmatched. The CDR3 is CASRRQGYNEQFF. The CDR3, as DNA: TGTGCCAGCAGGCGACAGGGCTACAATGAGCAGTTCTTC.

The chain employs TRBV7-6 and TRBJ2-5, with D tentatively TRBD1 or TRBD2 (6 bases each). Germline V gene data show CDR1 as SGHVS and CDR2 as FNYEAQ. The CDR3 totals 17 residues. V lost 3 bases and J lost 2, with 19 bases in between. The DNA for the CDR3 is TGTGCCAGCAGCTTGGGGGCGGGGAAAGGGCGGCAAGAGACCCAGTACTTC. Its protein is CASSLGAGKGRQETQYF.

This clonotype was counted ten times or more. The chain recombines TRBV5-1 with TRBJ2-3; a possible D gene is TRBD2 (5 bases). Germline V gene sequence: CDR1 SGHRS, CDR2 YFSETQ. The CDR3 consists of 15 residues. V shed 0 bases and J shed 4 bases, with 12 bases lying between them. CDR3 bases: TGCGCCAGCAGCTTGGAAGGCAGAGGGCCAGATACGCAGTATTTT. Translation: CASSLEGRGPDTQYF.

This chain links TRBV11-2 with TRBJ2-1; 11 bases fit TRBD2. The CDR3 contains 15 residues. Germline V gives CDR1 SGHAT, CDR2 FQNNGV. The V and J ends lost 5 bases and 9 bases, in that order; junction bases with no gene match: 9. Here the CDR3 reads CASSLRLAGLSEQFF. The CDR3 DNA is TGTGCCAGCAGCCTTCGACTAGCGGGATTAAGTGAGCAGTTCTTC.

This chain uses TRBV9 with TRBJ2-1, with D maybe TRBD2 (5 bases). V was shortened by 4 bases and J by 6 bases, with 17 bases between the two germline ends. The CDR3 runs to 15 residues. Germline V CDR1 and CDR2: SGDLS, YYNGEE. CDR3 in DNA: TGTGCCAGCAGCCGAGACTGGACTCGGGGCAATGAGCAGTTCTTC. Residues: CASSRDWTRGNEQFF.

V and J are TRBV6-1 and TRBJ1-2; 7 bases match TRBD1. Per the germline V gene, CDR1 is MNHNS and CDR2 is SASEGT. The CDR3 extends over 11 amino acids. J gave up 6 bases and V 8 bases, and 3 bases lay outside the gene matches. DNA of the CDR3: TGTGCCAGCTGGGGACAGCATGGCTACACCTTC. Translation: CASWGQHGYTF.

This sequence joins TRBV7-2 and TRBJ2-5, with 7 nucleotides matching TRBD2. TRBJ2-7 explains the end of the DNA better; the J call may be wrong. The CDR3 is made up of 16 amino acids. Germline V CDR1 and CDR2: SGHTA, FQGNSA. Written as DNA, the CDR3 is TGTGCCAGCAGCCCCCTATGGGGGACTATTCCTTACGAGCAGTACTTC. Its protein product is CASSPLWGTIPYEQYF.

The chain is built from TRBV20-1 and TRBJ2-3; TRBD2 agrees at 12 bases. The CDR3 has 15 residues. The trim removed 6 bases at V and 5 bases at J, leaving 9 bases unmatched. Per germline, CDR1 DFQATT and CDR2 SNEGSKA (reference sequence). CDR3 amino acids: CSAPPSGGAEDTQYF. DNA for the CDR3: TGCAGTGCGCCCCCTAGCGGGGGGGCGGAAGATACGCAGTATTTT.

V gene TRBV7-9 combines with J gene TRBJ2-1; 9 nucleotides align to TRBD2. The CDR3 is 14 amino acids. V shed 4 bases, J shed 6 bases, and the junction held 4 bases outside the gene matches. In germline, CDR1 is SEHNR, CDR2 FQNEAQ (reference sequence). The CDR3 protein is CASSSRLAVNEQFF. Written as DNA, the CDR3 is TGTGCCAGCAGCTCCCGACTAGCGGTCAATGAGCAGTTCTTC.

DNA of the CDR3: TGTGCCAGCAGCTTAAACGGACTTATGAACACTGAAGCTTTCTTT. This translates into CASSLNGLMNTEAFF. V and J are TRBV7-3 and TRBJ1-1; D is ambiguous. CDR1 and CDR2 from the germline V gene are SGHTA and FQGTGA. This CDR3 comprises 15 residues. V gave up 1 base and J gave up 0 bases, with 9 bases separating them.

This clonotype was detected a few times. The V and J genes are TRBV4-3 and TRBJ1-4; D gene unclear. This CDR3 is 16 amino acids long. The V end was cut by 0 bases, the J end by 12 bases, with 20 bases between. Germline CDR1 reads LGHNA; CDR2 reads YSLEER. The CDR3, as DNA: TGCGCCAGCAGCCAAGATAGGCACATAGGTAATTCGGAACTGTTTTTT. It codes for CASSQDRHIGNSELFF.

CDR3: CASSLVGDGTDTQYF. CDR3 nucleotide sequence: TGTGCCAGCAGCTTAGTGGGGGACGGCACAGATACGCAGTATTTT. The rearrangement links TRBV7-9 to TRBJ2-3; D could derive from TRBD1 or TRBD2 (5 bases each). CDR1 SEHNR and CDR2 FQNEAQ come from the germline V gene (reference sequence). The CDR3 length is 15 residues. V was clipped by 1 base and J by 1 base, with 9 bases between them. Full variable domain (rest looked up from reference TRBV7-9 and TRBJ2-3): DTGVSQNPRHKITKRGQNVTFRCDPISEHNRLYWYRQTLGQGPEFLTYFQNEAQLEKSRLLSDRFSAERPKGSFSTLEIQRTEQGDSAMYLCASSLVGDGTDTQYFGPGTRLTVL.

The chain uses TRBV20-1 and TRBJ2-2, with no clear D. From germline, CDR1 is DFQATT and CDR2 SNEGSKA (reference sequence). The CDR3 loop spans 14 amino acids. V gave up 4 bases and J gave up 4 bases, with 13 bases separating them. CDR3 DNA: TGCAGTGCTATACGCCAACGCGGCACCGGGGAGCTGTTTTTT. Translating it yields CSAIRQRGTGELFF.

The chain joins TRBV14 to TRBJ2-1, with TRBD1 matching over 8 bases. The V gene end was trimmed by 4 bases and the J gene end by 5 bases; junction bases not matched to a gene: 7. Per the germline V gene, CDR1 is SGHDN and CDR2 is FVKESK. The CDR3 has 15 amino acids. The CDR3 loop reads CASSLRTGRHNEQFF. The CDR3 bases are TGTGCCAGCAGCCTCCGGACAGGGCGCCACAATGAGCAGTTCTTC.

This clonotype has more than one count but fewer than ten. The chain uses TRBV12-3 or TRBV12-4 and TRBJ2-7; D may correspond to TRBD1 or TRBD2 (5 bases each). The V and J ends lost 6 bases and 1 base respectively, with 13 bases between them. CDR3 size: 14 residues. CDR3 sequence (DNA): TGTGCCAGCAGGCCGGGACGGACATCCTACGAGCAGTACTTC. This encodes CASRPGRTSYEQYF.

The chain combines TRBV28 with TRBJ2-5; no definite D call. The J call is doubtful: the DNA matches TRBJ2-7 better. Per germline, CDR1 MDHEN and CDR2 SYDVKM. The CDR3 is 16 amino acids. The CDR3 DNA is TGTGCCAGCAGTTTATATTCTCTCGGTAGCTCCTACGAGCAGTACTTC. Protein sequence: CASSLYSLGSSYEQYF.

This CDR3 is CATSRENSYNEQFF. The CDR3 DNA follows: TGTGCCACCAGCAGAGAGAACAGCTACAATGAGCAGTTCTTC. The rearrangement links TRBV15 to TRBJ2-1; D remains unclear. Germline V lookup: CDR1 LNHNV, CDR2 YYDKDF (reference sequence). The CDR3 contains 14 residues. V lost 0 bases and J 3 bases, leaving 6 bases between the germline ends.

The gene calls are TRBV6-1 and TRBJ2-2; D remains ambiguous. Per germline, CDR1 MNHNS and CDR2 SASEGT. The CDR3 runs to 15 residues. V lost 8 bases and J lost 1, with 14 bases in between. The DNA of the CDR3 is TGTGCCAGCGGGGAAGGACCATGGAACACCGGGGAGCTGTTTTTT. It is translated as CASGEGPWNTGELFF.

In its sample, this clonotype was seen a few times. The genes are TRBV28 and TRBJ2-7; tentatively, D is TRBD1 (5 bases). This CDR3 spans 10 amino acids. Trimming left V 10 bases short and J 6 bases short, with 10 bases between. CDR1 MDHEN and CDR2 SYDVKM come from the germline V gene. The CDR3 loop reads CATGYPEQYF. The CDR3 DNA sequence: TGTGCCACAGGGTATCCCGAGCAGTACTTC.